The 3 T cell receptor beta chains presented below share a single source sample, sequenced in a study of siplizumab effects on memory and regulatory T cells. Repertoires were generated with immunoSEQ multiplex PCR, while TCRdb's copy carries only in-frame clones and drops some. The sample records 87,000 or so clones, just under 90% being singletons. Source material: CD4+ T cells sorted from blood. The receptors originated from a human donor in good health.

The chain joins TRBV6-1 to TRBJ1-4, with TRBD1 matching over 7 bases. The trim removed 6 bases at V and 7 bases at J, leaving 8 bases unmatched. The CDR3 is made up of 14 amino acids. The germline V gene has CDR1 MNHNS and CDR2 SASEGT. The CDR3 region has the DNA TGTGCCAGCAGCTCAGGGGGTGACGGTGAAAAACTGTTTTTT. It encodes CASSSGGDGEKLFF.

This clone was observed a few times. The rearrangement uses TRBV19 and TRBJ1-2; D not resolved. There are 16 residues in the CDR3. Per germline, CDR1 LNHDA and CDR2 SQIVND (reference sequence). Trimming left V 6 bases short and J 0 bases short, with 17 bases between. Here the CDR3 DNA reads TGTGCCAGTAGCTTGGTCTTGAACTTAGCTAACTATGGCTACACCTTC. It encodes CASSLVLNLANYGYTF.

This chain links TRBV6-5 with TRBJ1-1, with 9 bases fitting TRBD1. The CDR3 spans 13 residues. The V gene end was trimmed by 10 bases and the J gene end by 0 bases; junction bases not matched to a gene: 3. Germline CDR1 reads MNHEY; CDR2 reads SVGAGI. CDR3 loop: CATTGGVNTEAFF. The CDR3 DNA follows: TGTGCCACCACAGGGGGCGTGAACACTGAAGCTTTCTTT.